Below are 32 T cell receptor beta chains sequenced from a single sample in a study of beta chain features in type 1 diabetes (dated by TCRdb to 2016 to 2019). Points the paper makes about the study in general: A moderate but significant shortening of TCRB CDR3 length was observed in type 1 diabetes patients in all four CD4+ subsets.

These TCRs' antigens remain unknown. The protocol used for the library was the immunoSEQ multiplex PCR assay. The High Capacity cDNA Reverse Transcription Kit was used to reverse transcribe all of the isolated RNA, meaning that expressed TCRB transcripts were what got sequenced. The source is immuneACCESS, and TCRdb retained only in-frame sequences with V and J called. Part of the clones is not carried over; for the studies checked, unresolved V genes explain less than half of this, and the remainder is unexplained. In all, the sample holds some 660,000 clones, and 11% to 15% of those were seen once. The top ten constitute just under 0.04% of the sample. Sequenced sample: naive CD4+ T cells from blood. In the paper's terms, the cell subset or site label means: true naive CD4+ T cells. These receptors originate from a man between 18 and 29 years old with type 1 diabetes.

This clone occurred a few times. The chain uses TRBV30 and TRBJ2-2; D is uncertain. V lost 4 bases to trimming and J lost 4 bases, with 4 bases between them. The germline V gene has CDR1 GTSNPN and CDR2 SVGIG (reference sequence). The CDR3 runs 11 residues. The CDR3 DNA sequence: TGTGCCTGGATGGGCACCGGGGAGCTGTTTTTT. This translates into CAWMGTGELFF.

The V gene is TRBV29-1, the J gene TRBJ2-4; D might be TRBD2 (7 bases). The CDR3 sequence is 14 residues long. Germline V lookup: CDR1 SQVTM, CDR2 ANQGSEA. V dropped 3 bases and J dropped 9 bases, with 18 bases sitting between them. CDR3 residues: CSVEVGGLETIQYF. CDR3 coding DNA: TGCAGCGTTGAGGTCGGGGGGCTCGAAACCATTCAGTACTTC. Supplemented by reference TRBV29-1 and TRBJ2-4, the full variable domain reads SAVISQKPSRDICQRGTSLTIQCQVDSQVTMMFWYRQQPGQSLTLIATANQGSEATYESGFVIDKFPISRPNLTFSTLTVSNMSPEDSSIYLCSVEVGGLETIQYFGAGTRLSVL.

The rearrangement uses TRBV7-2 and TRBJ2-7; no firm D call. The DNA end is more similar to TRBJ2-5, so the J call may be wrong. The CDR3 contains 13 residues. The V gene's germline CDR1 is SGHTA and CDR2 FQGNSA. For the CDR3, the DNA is TGTGCCAGCAGCTTGGACCCGCGGGAGACCCAGTACTTC. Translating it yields CASSLDPRETQYF.

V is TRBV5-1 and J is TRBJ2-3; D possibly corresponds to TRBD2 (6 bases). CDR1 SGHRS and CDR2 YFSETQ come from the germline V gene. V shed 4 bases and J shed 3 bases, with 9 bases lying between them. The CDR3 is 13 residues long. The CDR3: CASSPGVTDTQYF. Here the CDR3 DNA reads TGCGCCAGCAGCCCGGGAGTTACAGATACGCAGTATTTT.

This CDR3 is CASSLNRGHNEQFF. In DNA form, the CDR3 reads TGCGCCAGCAGCTTGAACAGGGGGCATAATGAGCAGTTCTTC. The chain couples TRBV5-1 to TRBJ2-1; 9 positions agree with TRBD1. V dropped 1 base and J dropped 7; count of bases not matched to a gene: 3. There are 14 residues in the CDR3. The germline V gene has CDR1 SGHRS and CDR2 YFSETQ.

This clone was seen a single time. The CDR3 sequence is CAWTDRMDSATNEKLFF. CDR3 nucleotides: TGTGCCTGGACCGACCGGATGGACAGCGCAACTAATGAAAAACTGTTTTTT. The V call is TRBV30, the J call TRBJ1-4, with a weak D call TRBD1 (6 bases). CDR1 and CDR2 from the germline V gene are GTSNPN and SVGIG (reference sequence). This CDR3 contains 17 residues. V shed 4 bases and J shed 0 bases, with 18 bases lying between them.

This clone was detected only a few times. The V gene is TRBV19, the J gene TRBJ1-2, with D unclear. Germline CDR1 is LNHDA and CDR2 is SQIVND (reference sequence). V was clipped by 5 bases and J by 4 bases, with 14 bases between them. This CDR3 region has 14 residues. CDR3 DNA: TGTGCCAGTAGTTCCCCGGGAGGACCCTATGGCTACACCTTC. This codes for CASSSPGGPYGYTF.

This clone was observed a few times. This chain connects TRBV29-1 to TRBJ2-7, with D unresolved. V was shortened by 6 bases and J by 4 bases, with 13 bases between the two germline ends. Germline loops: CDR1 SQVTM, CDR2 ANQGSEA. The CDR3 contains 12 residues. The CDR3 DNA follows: TGCAGCGTCATAGGCCAGCCATACGAGCAGTACTTC. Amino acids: CSVIGQPYEQYF.

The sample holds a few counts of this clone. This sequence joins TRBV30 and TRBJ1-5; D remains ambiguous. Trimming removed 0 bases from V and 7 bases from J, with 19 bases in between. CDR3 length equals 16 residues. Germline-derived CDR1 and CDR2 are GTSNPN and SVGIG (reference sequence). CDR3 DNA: TGTGCCTGGAGTGTTGCGCGACCGACGGGGAGGCAGCCCCAGCATTTT. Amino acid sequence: CAWSVARPTGRQPQHF. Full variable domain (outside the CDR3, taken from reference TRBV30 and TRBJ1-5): SQTIHQWPATLVQPVGSPLSLECTVEGTSNPNLYWYRQAAGRGLQLLFYSVGIGQISSEVPQNLSASRPQDRQFILSSKKLLLSDSGFYLCAWSVARPTGRQPQHFGDGTRLSIL.

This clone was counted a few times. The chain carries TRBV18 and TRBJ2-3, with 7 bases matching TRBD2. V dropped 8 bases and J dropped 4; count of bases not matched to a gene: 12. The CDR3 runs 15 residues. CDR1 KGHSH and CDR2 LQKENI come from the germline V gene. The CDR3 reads CASLSRRGSPDTQYF. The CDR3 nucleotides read TGTGCCAGCCTGTCCCGGCGGGGGTCACCAGATACGCAGTATTTT.

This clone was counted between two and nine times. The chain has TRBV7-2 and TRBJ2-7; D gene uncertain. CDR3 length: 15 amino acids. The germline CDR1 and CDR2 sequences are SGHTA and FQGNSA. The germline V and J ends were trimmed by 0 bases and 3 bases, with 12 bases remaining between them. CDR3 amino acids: CASSLAVLTSYEQYF. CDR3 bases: TGTGCCAGCAGCTTAGCGGTACTAACAAGCTACGAGCAGTACTTC.

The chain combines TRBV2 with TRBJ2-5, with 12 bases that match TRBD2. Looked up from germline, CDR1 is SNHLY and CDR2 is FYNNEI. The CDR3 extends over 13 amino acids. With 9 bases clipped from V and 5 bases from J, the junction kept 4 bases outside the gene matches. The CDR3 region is CARRTSGEETQYF. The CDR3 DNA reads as TGTGCCAGGCGGACTAGCGGGGAGGAGACCCAGTACTTC.

The CDR3 spells CASSLGFGGRASYEQYF. Written as DNA, the CDR3 is TGTGCCAGCAGCTTAGGGTTCGGGGGCAGGGCCAGCTACGAGCAGTACTTC. The chain employs TRBV13 and TRBJ2-7; D may match TRBD1 or TRBD2 (6 bases each). The V end lost 0 bases, the J end lost 3 bases, and 18 bases lay between the germline ends. The CDR3 has 17 residues. Germline assignment: CDR1 PRHDT and CDR2 FYEKMQ (reference sequence).

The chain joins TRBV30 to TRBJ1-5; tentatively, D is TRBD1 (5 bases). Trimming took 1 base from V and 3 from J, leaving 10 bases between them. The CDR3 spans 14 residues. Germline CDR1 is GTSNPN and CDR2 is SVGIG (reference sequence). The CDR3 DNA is TGTGCCTGGAGTGGACAGCTAGCCAATCAGCCCCAGCATTTT. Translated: CAWSGQLANQPQHF.

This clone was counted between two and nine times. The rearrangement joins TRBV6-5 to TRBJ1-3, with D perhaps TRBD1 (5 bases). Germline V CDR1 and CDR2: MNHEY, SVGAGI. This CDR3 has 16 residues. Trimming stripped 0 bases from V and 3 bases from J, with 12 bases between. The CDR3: CASSYSSGRLGNTIYF. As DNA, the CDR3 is TGTGCCAGCAGTTACTCGTCGGGGCGGCTTGGAAACACCATATATTTT.

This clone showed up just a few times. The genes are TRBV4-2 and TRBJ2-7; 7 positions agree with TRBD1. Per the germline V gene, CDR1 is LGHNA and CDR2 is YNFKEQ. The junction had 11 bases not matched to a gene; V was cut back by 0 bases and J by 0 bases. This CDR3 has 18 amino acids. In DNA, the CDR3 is TGTGCCAGCAGCCAAGAAAGGTCGGACAGGACCGGCTCCTACGAGCAGTACTTC. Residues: CASSQERSDRTGSYEQYF.

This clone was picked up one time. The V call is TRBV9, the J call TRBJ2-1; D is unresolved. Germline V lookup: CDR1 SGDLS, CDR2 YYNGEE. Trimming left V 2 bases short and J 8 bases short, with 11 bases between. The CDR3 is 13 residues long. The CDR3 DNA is TGTGCCAGCAGCGTGTCACCAGGAGATGAGCAGTTCTTC. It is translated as CASSVSPGDEQFF.

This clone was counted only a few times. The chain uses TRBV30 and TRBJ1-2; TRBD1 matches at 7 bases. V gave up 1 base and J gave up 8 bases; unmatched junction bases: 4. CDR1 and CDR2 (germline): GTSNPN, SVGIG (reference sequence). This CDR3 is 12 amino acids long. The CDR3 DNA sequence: TGTGCCTGGAGTGGACAGGGTCCGGGCTACACCTTC. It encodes CAWSGQGPGYTF.

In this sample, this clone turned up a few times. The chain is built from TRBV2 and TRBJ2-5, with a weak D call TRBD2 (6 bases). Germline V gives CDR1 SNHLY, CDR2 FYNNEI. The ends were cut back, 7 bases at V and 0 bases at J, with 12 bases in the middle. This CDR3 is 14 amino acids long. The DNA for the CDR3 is TGTGCCAGCAATCTAGCGCCGTACCAAGAGACCCAGTACTTC. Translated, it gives CASNLAPYQETQYF.

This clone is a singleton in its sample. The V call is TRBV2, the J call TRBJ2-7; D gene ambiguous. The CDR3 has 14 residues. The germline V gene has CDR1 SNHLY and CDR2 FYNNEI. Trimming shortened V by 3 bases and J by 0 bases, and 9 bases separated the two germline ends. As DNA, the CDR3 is TGTGCCAGCAGTGAGGGCCCTGGCTCCTACGAGCAGTACTTC. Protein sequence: CASSEGPGSYEQYF. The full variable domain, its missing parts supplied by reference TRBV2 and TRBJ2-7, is EPEVTQTPSHQVTQMGQEVILRCVPISNHLYFYWYRQILGQKVEFLVSFYNNEISEKSEIFDDQFSVERPDGSNFTLKIRSTKLEDSAMYFCASSEGPGSYEQYFGPGTRLTVT.

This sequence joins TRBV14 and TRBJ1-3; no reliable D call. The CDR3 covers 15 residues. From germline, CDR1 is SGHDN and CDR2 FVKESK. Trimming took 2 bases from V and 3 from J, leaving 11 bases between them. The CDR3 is CASSQTATVGNTIYF. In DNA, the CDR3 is TGTGCCAGCAGCCAAACAGCGACGGTTGGAAACACCATATATTTT.

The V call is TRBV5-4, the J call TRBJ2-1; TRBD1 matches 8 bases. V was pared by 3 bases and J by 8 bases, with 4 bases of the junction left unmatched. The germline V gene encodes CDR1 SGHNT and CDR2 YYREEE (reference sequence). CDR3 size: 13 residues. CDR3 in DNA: TGTGCCAGCAGCTCTTCAGGGGGCCATGAGCAGTTCTTC. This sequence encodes CASSSSGGHEQFF.

In DNA, the CDR3 is TGTGCCAGCAGCCCCCCCGGGACAGGGAATTCACCCCTCCACTTT. Translated, it gives CASSPPGTGNSPLHF. The rearrangement joins TRBV7-9 to TRBJ1-6; 9 bases fit TRBD1. J was trimmed by 7 bases and V by 5 bases; bases with no gene match: 6. Germline values: CDR1 SEHNR, CDR2 FQNEAQ (reference sequence). The CDR3 totals 15 residues. The full variable domain, completed using reference TRBV7-9 and TRBJ1-6, is DTGVSQNPRHKITKRGQNVTFRCDPISEHNRLYWYRQTLGQGPEFLTYFQNEAQLEKSRLLSDRFSAERPKGSFSTLEIQRTEQGDSAMYLCASSPPGTGNSPLHFGNGTRLTVT.

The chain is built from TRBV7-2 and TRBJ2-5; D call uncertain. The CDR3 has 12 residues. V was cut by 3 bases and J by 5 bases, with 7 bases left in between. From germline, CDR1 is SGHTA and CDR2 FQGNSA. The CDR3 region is CASSFAAETQYF. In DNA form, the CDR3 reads TGTGCCAGCAGCTTCGCCGCCGAGACCCAGTACTTC.

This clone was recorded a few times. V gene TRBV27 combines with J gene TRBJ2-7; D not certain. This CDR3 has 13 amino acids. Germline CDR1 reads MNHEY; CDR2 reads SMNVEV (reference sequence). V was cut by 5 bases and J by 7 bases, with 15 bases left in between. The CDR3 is CASSPVRRREQYF. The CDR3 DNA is TGTGCCAGCAGTCCGGTACGGCGGCGGGAGCAGTACTTC.

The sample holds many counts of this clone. CDR3: CASSSQGAGEQFF. As DNA, the CDR3 is TGTGCCAGCAGCTCACAGGGGGCGGGTGAGCAGTTCTTC. This rearrangement joins TRBV7-9 to TRBJ2-1; 9 bases map to TRBD1. Germline assignment: CDR1 SEHNR and CDR2 FQNEAQ (reference sequence). CDR3 length equals 13 residues. Unmatched junction bases numbered 4, after V lost 4 bases and J lost 9 bases.

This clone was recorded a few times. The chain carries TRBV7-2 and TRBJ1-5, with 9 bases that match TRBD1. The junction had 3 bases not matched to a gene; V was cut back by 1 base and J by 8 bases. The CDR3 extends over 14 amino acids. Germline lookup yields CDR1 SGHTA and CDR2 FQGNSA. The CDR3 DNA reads TGTGCCAGCAGCTTAGAACAGGGGGCCAAGCCCCAGCATTTT. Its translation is CASSLEQGAKPQHF.

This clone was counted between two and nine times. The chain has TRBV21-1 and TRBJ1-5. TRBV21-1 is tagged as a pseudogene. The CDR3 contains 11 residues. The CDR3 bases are TGTGCCAGCAGCGGCAATCAGCCCCAGCATTTT. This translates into CASSGNQPQHF.

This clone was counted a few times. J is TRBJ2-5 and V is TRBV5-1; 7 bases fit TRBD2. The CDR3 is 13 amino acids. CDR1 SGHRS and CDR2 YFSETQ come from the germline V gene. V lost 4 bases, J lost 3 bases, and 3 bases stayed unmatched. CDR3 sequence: CASSTLAEETQYF. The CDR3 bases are TGCGCCAGCAGCACGCTAGCGGAAGAGACCCAGTACTTC. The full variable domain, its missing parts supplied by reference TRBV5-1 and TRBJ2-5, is KAGVTQTPRYLIKTRGQQVTLSCSPISGHRSVSWYQQTPGQGLQFLFEYFSETQRNKGNFPGRFSGRQFSNSRSEMNVSTLELGDSALYLCASSTLAEETQYFGPGTRLLVL.

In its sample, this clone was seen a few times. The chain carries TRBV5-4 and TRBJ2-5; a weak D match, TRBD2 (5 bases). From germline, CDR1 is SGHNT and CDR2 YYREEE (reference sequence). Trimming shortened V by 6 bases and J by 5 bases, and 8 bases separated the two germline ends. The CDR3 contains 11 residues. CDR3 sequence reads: CASIRGETQYF. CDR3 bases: TGTGCCAGCATCCGGGGTGAGACCCAGTACTTC.

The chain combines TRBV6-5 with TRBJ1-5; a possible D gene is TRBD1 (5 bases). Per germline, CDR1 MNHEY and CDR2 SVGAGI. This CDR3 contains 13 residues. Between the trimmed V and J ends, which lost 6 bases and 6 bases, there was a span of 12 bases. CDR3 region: CASRSGFSQPQHF. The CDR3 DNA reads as TGTGCCAGCAGATCAGGGTTCAGTCAGCCCCAGCATTTT.

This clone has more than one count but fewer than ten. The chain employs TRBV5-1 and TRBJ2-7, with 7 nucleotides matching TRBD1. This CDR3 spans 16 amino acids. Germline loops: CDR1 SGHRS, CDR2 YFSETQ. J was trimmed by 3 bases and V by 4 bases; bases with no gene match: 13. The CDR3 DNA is TGCGCCAGCAGCCTGGGATTTCCGGGACAGAGCTACGAGCAGTACTTC. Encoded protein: CASSLGFPGQSYEQYF.